These 12 T cell receptor beta chains were sequenced from one sample in a study of monozygotic twins with inflammatory bowel disease (dated by TCRdb to between 2017 and 2020). The library came from 5' RACE. The instrument given in TCRdb is Illumina HiSeq 2500. TCRdb reprocessed the sequencing reads and holds a single record per CDR3 protein sequence, with no DNA. The sample table gives around 450,000 distinct CDR3 sequences. 2.4% of the sample is held by the ten biggest clonotypes. The sequencing sample was made of blood. The receptors shown here come from a human donor with ulcerative colitis or Crohn's disease, or a healthy co-twin of an affected twin (not recorded which).

The CDR3 protein is CAISESMTGYEQYF. The J gene is TRBJ2-7, the V gene TRBV10-3; the D gene TCRdb calls, TRBD1, cannot be checked with no DNA. This CDR3 spans 14 amino acids. CDR1 and CDR2 from the germline V gene are ENHRY and SYGVKD.

The chain couples TRBV20-1 to TRBJ2-3; TCRdb designates TRBD2, a call that cannot be tested without DNA. Germline V gene sequence: CDR1 DFQATT, CDR2 SNEGSKA (reference sequence). This CDR3 comprises 17 residues. This CDR3 reads CSARGSGGARGTDTQYF.

The V gene is TRBV7-6, the J gene TRBJ2-3; TCRdb lists TRBD2, though no DNA is available to test this call. Germline CDR1 reads SGHVS; CDR2 reads FNYEAQ. CDR3 length equals 16 residues. CDR3: CASSLSSGGVLGTQYF.

The chain uses TRBV6-5 and TRBJ1-6. The germline gives CDR1 MNHEY, CDR2 SVGAGI. This CDR3 is built from 17 residues. The CDR3 sequence is CASSYRPYTADNSPLHF.

The J gene is TRBJ1-2, the V gene TRBV29-1; as DNA is missing, the TRBD1 call by TCRdb cannot be tested. CDR3 size: 12 residues. Germline assignment: CDR1 SQVTM and CDR2 ANQGSEA. The CDR3 here is CSSHTGGYGYTF.

This chain connects TRBV20-1 to TRBJ1-1; TCRdb's D gene call, TRBD1, goes unchecked for lack of DNA. The CDR3 has 13 amino acids. Germline CDR1 is DFQATT and CDR2 is SNEGSKA (reference sequence). CDR3 loop: CSARGTGDTEAFF.

The V and J genes are TRBV6-2 or TRBV6-3 and TRBJ1-6; TCRdb indicates TRBD1, and absent DNA this call remains unverified. The CDR3 contains 15 residues. CDR1 MNHEY and CDR2 SVGEGT come from the germline V gene. The CDR3 sequence: CARKAPAGEVSPLHF.

The chain employs TRBV20-1 and TRBJ1-4. This CDR3 spans 12 amino acids. CDR1 is DFQATT and CDR2 is SNEGSKA in the germline V gene (reference sequence). The CDR3 sequence is CSARERGEKLFF.

V and J are TRBV10-3 and TRBJ1-2. The CDR3 is made up of 15 amino acids. Germline V gene sequence: CDR1 ENHRY, CDR2 SYGVKD. The CDR3 loop reads CAISESGREDYGYTF.

The chain couples TRBV18 to TRBJ1-1; TCRdb selects TRBD1, and the lack of DNA leaves this call unchecked. The CDR3 loop spans 15 amino acids. Looked up from germline, CDR1 is KGHSH and CDR2 is LQKENI. Here the CDR3 reads CASSPGLGRNTEAFF.

This chain connects TRBV6-5 to TRBJ1-5; TCRdb outputs TRBD1, but without DNA this stays unchecked. Germline V gives CDR1 MNHEY, CDR2 SVGAGI. The CDR3 consists of 17 residues. The CDR3 protein is CASSYSYPGTGEPPQHF.

The chain joins TRBV4-3 to TRBJ2-7; the TCRdb call, TRBD1, lacks DNA for checking. In germline, CDR1 is LGHNA, CDR2 YSLEER. The CDR3 length is 16 residues. The CDR3 reads CASSQSSRGRAYEQYF.